The present TCR beta chain was sequenced within a study of monozygotic twins with inflammatory bowel disease. Turning to this clonotype: Its matching antigen is unknown.

An approximately 2.5 ml blood sample was drawn per donor. During cDNA synthesis, UMIs that each contained a 6-nucleotide sample barcode were added by means of template switching. Each CDR3 protein gets one entry in TCRdb, which reprocessed the 5' RACE reads and gives no DNA. The sample's table shows roughly 100,000 distinct CDR3 sequences. Study-wide results and limits: Subtypes among T cells remained indistinguishable.

The CDR3 loop spans 13 amino acids. Per germline, CDR1 MNHEY and CDR2 SVGEGT. Sample: blood. The chain joins TRBV6-2 or TRBV6-3 to TRBJ1-5. The receptor comes from a human donor with ulcerative colitis or Crohn's disease, or a healthy co-twin of an affected twin (not recorded which). CDR3 sequence: CASSYRQNQPQHF.